Here is one T cell receptor (beta chain) with its context. As yet, its antigen is unknown. Amplification used 60 Vbeta primers and 13 Jbeta primers. Measured with immunoSEQ multiplex PCR; TCRdb has only the in-frame clones, and not every one. The top ten hold more than 1.5% of the sample, which has about 59,000 clones, approximately 83% seen once. This sample is drawn from a study of cytomegalovirus exposure and HLA in healthy donors. Germline V CDR1 and CDR2: SGHAT, FQNNGV. Trimming removed 4 bases at V and 2 bases at J, with 19 bases between. This CDR3 is 17 amino acids long. General study findings and limits: V- and J-gene trimming of TCR beta was linked (in a later analysis) to a missense DCLRE1C variant. HLA alleles were associated with 15,000 to 20,000 TCR beta sequences in a later analysis at 0.05 false discovery rate.

The sample was PBMCs. This rearrangement joins TRBV11-2 to TRBJ2-3; a possible D gene is TRBD2 (5 bases). This TCR was recovered from a human donor in good health. The CDR3 region is CASSYERAGLPTDTQYF. The CDR3 DNA reads as TGTGCCAGCAGCTACGAGAGGGCGGGTCTCCCCACAGATACGCAGTATTTT.